What follows is one TCR beta chain and its context. This specimen belongs to a study of blood T cell repertoires in COVID-19. Libraries were prepared by immunoSEQ multiplex PCR; TCRdb keeps only in-frame clonotypes and omits some of them. The repertoire has 280,000 or so clones, around 88% of them found once; the top ten carry 5.5% to 7%. Trimming shortened V by 7 bases and J by 0 bases, and 10 bases separated the two germline ends. The CDR3 covers 14 residues. Germline V lookup: CDR1 SNHLY, CDR2 FYNNEI. The sequence came from a woman in her 30s who had recovered from COVID-19. Sequencing input: peripheral blood. The chain is built from TRBV2 and TRBJ2-4; tentatively, D is TRBD2 (5 bases). CDR3 DNA: TGTGCCAGCACACCGGGGAGAGCCAAAAACATTCAGTACTTC. The encoded protein is CASTPGRAKNIQYF.